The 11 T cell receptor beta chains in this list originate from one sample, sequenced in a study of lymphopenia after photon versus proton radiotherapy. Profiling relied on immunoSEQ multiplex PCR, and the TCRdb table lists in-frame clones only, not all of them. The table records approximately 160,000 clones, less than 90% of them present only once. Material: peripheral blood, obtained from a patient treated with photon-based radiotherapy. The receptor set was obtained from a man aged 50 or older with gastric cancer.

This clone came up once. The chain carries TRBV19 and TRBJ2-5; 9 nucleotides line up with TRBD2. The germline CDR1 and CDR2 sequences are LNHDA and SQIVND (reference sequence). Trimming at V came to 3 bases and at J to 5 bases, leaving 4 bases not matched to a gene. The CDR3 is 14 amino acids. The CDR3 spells CASSIGTSIETQYF. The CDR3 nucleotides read TGTGCCAGTAGTATCGGGACTAGCATCGAGACCCAGTACTTC.

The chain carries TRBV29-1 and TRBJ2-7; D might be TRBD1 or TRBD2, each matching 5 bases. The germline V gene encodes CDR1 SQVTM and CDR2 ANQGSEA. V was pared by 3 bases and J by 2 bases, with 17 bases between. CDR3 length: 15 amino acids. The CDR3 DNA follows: TGCAGCGTTGAGGGACCCTCGCTATCCCCCTACGAGCAGTACTTC. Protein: CSVEGPSLSPYEQYF.

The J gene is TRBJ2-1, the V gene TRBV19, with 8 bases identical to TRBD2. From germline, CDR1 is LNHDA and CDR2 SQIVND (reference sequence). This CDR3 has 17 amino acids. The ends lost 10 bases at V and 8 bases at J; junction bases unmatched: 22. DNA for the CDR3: TGTGCCACCCATCCTCGGGGGGGGAGGGCCGAGATCGATGAGCAGTTCTTC. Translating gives CATHPRGGRAEIDEQFF. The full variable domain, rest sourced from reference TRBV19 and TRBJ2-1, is DGGITQSPKYLFRKEGQNVTLSCEQNLNHDAMYWYRQDPGQGLRLIYYSQIVNDFQKGDIAEGYSVSREKKESFPLTVTSAQKNPTAFYLCATHPRGGRAEIDEQFFGPGTRLTVL.

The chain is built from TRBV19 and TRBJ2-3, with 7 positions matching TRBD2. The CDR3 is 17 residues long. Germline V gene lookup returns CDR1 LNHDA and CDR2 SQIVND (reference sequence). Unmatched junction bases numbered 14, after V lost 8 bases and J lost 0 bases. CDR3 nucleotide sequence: TGTGCCAGTTCGTCGCTAGCGGAGCCTGCTAGCACAGATACGCAGTATTTT. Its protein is CASSSLAEPASTDTQYF.

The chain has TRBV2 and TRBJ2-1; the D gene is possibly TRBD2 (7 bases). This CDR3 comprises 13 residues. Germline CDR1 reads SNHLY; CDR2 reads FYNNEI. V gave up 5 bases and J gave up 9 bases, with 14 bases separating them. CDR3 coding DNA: TGTGCCAGCAGTAGTGCGGGGGCAGGTGAGCAGTTCTTC. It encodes CASSSAGAGEQFF.

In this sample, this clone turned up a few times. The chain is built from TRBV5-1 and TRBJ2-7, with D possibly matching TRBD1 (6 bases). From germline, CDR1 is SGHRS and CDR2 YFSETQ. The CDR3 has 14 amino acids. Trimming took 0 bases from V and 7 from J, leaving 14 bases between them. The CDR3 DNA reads TGCGCCAGCAGCTTGGACAGGGTGGATCGGGAGCAGTACTTC. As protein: CASSLDRVDREQYF.

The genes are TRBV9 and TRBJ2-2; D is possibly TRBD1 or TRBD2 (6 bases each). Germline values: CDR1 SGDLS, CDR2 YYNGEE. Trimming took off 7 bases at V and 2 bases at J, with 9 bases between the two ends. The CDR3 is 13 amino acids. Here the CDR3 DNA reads TGTGCCAGCGGGGGGCCCAACACCGGGGAGCTGTTTTTT. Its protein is CASGGPNTGELFF.

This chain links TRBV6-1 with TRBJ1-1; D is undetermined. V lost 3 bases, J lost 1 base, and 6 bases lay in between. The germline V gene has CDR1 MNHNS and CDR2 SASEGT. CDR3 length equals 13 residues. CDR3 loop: CASSESSNTEAFF. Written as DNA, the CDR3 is TGTGCCAGCAGTGAGTCCTCGAACACTGAAGCTTTCTTT.

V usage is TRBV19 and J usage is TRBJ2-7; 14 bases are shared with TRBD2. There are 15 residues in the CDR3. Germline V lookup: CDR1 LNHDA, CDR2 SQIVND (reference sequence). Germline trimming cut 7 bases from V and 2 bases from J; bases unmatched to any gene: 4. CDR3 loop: CASKRLAGGPYEQYF. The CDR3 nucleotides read TGTGCCAGTAAGAGACTAGCGGGAGGGCCCTACGAGCAGTACTTC.

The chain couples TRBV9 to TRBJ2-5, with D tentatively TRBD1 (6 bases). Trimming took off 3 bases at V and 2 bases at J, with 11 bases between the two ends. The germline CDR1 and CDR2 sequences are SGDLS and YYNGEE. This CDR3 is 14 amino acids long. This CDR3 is CASSGAGVQETQYF. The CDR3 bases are TGTGCCAGCAGCGGGGCAGGGGTGCAAGAGACCCAGTACTTC.

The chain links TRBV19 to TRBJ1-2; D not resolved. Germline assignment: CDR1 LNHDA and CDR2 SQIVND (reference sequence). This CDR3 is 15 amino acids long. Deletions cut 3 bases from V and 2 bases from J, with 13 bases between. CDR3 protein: CASSIGQQSNYGYTF. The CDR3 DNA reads TGTGCCAGTAGTATCGGCCAACAGTCCAACTATGGCTACACCTTC.